This TCR beta chain derives from a study of immune heterogeneity within non-small cell lung tumors. Regarding the study as a whole: Local T-cell clonality tracked local tumor mutational burden, showing a moderate yet significant relationship (R about 0.34). Individual patients had largely distinct high-frequency T-cell receptor beta clonotypes. High-frequency clones unique to single sites coexisted with identical dominant CDR3 beta clonotypes that recurred across tumor sites within a patient.

Comment on this clonotype: Its specificity is not known.

The CDR3 contains 16 residues. V was pared by 5 bases and J by 5 bases, with 16 bases between. The germline gives CDR1 SEHNR, CDR2 FQNEAQ (reference sequence). TCR beta CDR3 amplification used multiplex PCR with 32 V and 13 J primers. In TCRdb, the multiplex PCR reads were re-called with MiXCR into one record per CDR3 protein. The table shows over 9,500 distinct CDR3 sequences, with roughly a fifth occurring only once. Per sample, 600 ng of bulk tumor genomic DNA was the template used. Taken during surgery, several biopsies per primary tumor were spaced as far apart as possible within the tumor mass. Curative operations were performed on patients who had untreated, newly diagnosed non-small cell lung cancer. Those donating were patients (newly diagnosed with non-small cell lung cancer) who were having surgery with curative intent.

The chain combines TRBV7-9 with TRBJ1-6; possibly TRBD1 for D (6 bases). This receptor was obtained from a man between 60 and 75 years old with non-small cell lung cancer. Sequenced input: lung tumor tissue. The CDR3 sequence: CASSLTSGQNNSPLHF. For the CDR3, the DNA is TGTGCCAGCAGCCTTACTTCGGGACAAAATAATTCACCCCTCCACTTT. Looking up the rest from reference TRBV7-9 and TRBJ1-6 gives the full variable domain: DTGVSQNPRHKITKRGQNVTFRCDPISEHNRLYWYRQTLGQGPEFLTYFQNEAQLEKSRLLSDRFSAERPKGSFSTLEIQRTEQGDSAMYLCASSLTSGQNNSPLHFGNGTRLTVT.